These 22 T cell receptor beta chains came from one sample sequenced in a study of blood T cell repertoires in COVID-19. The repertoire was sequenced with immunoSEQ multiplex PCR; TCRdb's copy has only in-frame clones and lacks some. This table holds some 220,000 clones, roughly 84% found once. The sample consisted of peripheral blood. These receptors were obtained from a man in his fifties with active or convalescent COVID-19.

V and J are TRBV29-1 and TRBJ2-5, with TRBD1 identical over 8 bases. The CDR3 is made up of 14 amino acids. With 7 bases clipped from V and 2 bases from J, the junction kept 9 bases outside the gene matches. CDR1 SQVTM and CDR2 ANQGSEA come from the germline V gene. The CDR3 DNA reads TGCAGCGCAGACATAGGGACAGGACAAGAGACCCAGTACTTC. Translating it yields CSADIGTGQETQYF.

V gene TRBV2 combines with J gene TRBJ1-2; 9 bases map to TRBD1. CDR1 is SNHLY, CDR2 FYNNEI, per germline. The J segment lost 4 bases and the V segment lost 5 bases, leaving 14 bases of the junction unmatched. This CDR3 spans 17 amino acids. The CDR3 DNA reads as TGTGCCAGCAGTTCGGGCCCCGGGACAGGGTTTATCTATGGCTACACCTTC. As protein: CASSSGPGTGFIYGYTF. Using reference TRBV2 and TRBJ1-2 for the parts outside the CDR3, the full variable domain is EPEVTQTPSHQVTQMGQEVILRCVPISNHLYFYWYRQILGQKVEFLVSFYNNEISEKSEIFDDQFSVERPDGSNFTLKIRSTKLEDSAMYFCASSSGPGTGFIYGYTFGSGTRLTVV.

The CDR3 region is CASSSGLLNEQYV. CDR3 sequence (DNA): TGTGCCAGCAGTTCAGGACTTTTGAACGAGCAGTACGTC. The chain uses TRBV28 and TRBJ2-7, with D perhaps TRBD2 (5 bases). CDR3 size: 13 residues. Per the germline V gene, CDR1 is MDHEN and CDR2 is SYDVKM. The V end lost 4 bases, the J end lost 5 bases, and 12 bases lay between the germline ends.

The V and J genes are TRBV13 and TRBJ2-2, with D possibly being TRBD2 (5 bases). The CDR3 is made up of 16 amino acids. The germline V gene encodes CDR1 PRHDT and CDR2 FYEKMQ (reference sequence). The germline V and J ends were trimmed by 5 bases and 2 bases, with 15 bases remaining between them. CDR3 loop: CASSHAGKLNTGELFF. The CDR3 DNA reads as TGTGCCAGCAGCCATGCCGGGAAACTAAACACCGGGGAGCTGTTTTTT. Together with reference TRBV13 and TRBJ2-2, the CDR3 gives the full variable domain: AAGVIQSPRHLIKEKRETATLKCYPIPRHDTVYWYQQGPGQDPQFLISFYEKMQSDKGSIPDRFSAQQFSDYHSELNMSSLELGDSALYFCASSHAGKLNTGELFFGEGSRLTVL.

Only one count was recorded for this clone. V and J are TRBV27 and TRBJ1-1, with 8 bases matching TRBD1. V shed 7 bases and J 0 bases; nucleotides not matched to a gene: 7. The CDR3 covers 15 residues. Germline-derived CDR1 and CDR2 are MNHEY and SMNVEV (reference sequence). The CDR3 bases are TGTGCCAGCACCCCGAGGACAGGGTTGAACACTGAAGCTTTCTTT. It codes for CASTPRTGLNTEAFF.

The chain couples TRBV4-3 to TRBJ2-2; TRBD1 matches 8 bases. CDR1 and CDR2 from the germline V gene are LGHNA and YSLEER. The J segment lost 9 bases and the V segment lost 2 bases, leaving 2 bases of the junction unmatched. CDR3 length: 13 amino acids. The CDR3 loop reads CASSQWDRRELFF. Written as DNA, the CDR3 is TGCGCCAGCAGCCAATGGGACAGGAGGGAGCTGTTTTTT.

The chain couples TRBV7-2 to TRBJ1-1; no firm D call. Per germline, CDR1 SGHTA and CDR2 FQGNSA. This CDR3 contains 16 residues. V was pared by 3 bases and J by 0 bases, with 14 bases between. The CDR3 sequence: CASSLAGFEMNTEAFF. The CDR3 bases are TGTGCCAGCAGCTTGGCGGGTTTCGAGATGAACACTGAAGCTTTCTTT.

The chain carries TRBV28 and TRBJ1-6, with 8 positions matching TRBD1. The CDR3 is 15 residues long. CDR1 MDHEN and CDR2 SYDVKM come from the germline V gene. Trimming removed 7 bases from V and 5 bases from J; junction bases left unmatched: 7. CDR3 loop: CASTRTGNHNSPLHF. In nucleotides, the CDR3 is TGTGCCAGCACCCGGACAGGGAACCATAATTCACCCCTCCACTTT. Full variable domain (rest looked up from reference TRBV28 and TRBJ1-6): DVKVTQSSRYLVKRTGEKVFLECVQDMDHENMFWYRQDPGLGLRLIYFSYDVKMKEKGDIPEGYSVSREKKERFSLILESASTNQTSMYLCASTRTGNHNSPLHFGNGTRLTVT.

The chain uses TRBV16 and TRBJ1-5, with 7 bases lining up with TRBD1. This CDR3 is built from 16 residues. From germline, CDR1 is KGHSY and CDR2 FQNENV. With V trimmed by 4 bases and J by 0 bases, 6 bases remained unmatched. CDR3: CASSPGTAYSNQPQHF. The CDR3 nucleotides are TGTGCCAGCAGCCCCGGGACAGCTTATAGCAATCAGCCCCAGCATTTT. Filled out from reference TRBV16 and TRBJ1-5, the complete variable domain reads GEEVAQTPKHLVRGEGQKAKLYCAPIKGHSYVFWYQQVLKNEFKFLISFQNENVFDETGMPKERFSAKCLPNSPCSLEIQATKLEDSAVYFCASSPGTAYSNQPQHFGDGTRLSIL.

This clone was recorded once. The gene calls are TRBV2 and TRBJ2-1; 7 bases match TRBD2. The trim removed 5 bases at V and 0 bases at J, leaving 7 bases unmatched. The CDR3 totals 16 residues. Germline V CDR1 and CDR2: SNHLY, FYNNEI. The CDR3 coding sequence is TGTGCCAGCAGTTCCCCCACTAGCGTCTCCTACAATGAGCAGTTCTTC. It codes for CASSSPTSVSYNEQFF.

For the CDR3, the DNA is TGTGCCAGCAGTACAGGGGGCAGGACCGGGGAGCTGTTTTTT. Protein sequence: CASSTGGRTGELFF. The chain carries TRBV6-5 and TRBJ2-2; TRBD1 matches 9 bases. The V segment lost 5 bases and the J segment 5 bases; nucleotides outside the gene matches: 3. The CDR3 extends over 14 amino acids. CDR1 and CDR2 from the germline V gene are MNHEY and SVGAGI.

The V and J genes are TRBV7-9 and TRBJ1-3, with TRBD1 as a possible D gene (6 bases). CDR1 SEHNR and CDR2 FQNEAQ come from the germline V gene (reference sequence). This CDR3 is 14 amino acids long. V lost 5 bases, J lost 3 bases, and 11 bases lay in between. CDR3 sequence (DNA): TGTGCCAGCAGCCAAACAGGGTTTGGAAACACCATATATTTT. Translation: CASSQTGFGNTIYF.

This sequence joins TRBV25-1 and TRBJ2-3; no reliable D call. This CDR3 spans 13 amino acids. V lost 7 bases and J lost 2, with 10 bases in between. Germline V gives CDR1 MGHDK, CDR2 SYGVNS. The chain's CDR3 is CASIPQNTDTQYF. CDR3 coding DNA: TGTGCCAGCATCCCACAGAACACAGATACGCAGTATTTT.

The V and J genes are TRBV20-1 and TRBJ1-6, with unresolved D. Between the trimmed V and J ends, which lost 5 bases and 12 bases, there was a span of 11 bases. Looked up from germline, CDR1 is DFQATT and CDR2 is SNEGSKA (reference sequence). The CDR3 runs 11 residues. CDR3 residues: CSAVLNEPLHF. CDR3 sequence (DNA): TGCAGTGCTGTCCTAAACGAACCCCTCCACTTT.

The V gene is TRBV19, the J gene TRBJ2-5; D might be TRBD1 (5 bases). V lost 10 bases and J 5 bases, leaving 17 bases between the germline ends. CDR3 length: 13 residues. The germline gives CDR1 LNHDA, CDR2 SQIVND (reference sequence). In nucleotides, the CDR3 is TGTGCCACCCGGGTCCAGGGATCGGAGACCCAGTACTTC. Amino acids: CATRVQGSETQYF.

The DNA for the CDR3 is TGTGCCAGCAGCTCCAGACTAGCGGGAGCGGCTTACAATGAGCAGTTCTTC. It is translated as CASSSRLAGAAYNEQFF. This chain links TRBV9 with TRBJ2-1; TRBD2 aligns across 12 bases. V lost 4 bases to trimming and J lost 4 bases; unmatched junction nucleotides: 9. The length of the CDR3 is 17 residues. Per germline, CDR1 SGDLS and CDR2 YYNGEE.

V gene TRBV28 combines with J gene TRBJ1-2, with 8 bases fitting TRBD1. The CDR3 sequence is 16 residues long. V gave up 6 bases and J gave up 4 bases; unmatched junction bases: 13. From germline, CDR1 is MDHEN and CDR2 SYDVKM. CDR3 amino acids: CASSESDRGLLYGYTF. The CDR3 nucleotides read TGTGCCAGCAGCGAGTCTGACAGGGGACTTCTCTATGGCTACACCTTC.

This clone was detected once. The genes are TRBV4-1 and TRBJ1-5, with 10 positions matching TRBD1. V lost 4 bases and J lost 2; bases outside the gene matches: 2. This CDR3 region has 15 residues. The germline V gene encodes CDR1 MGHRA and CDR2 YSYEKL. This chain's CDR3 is CASSRGQGGNQPQHF. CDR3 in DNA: TGCGCCAGCAGCCGAGGACAGGGGGGCAATCAGCCCCAGCATTTT.

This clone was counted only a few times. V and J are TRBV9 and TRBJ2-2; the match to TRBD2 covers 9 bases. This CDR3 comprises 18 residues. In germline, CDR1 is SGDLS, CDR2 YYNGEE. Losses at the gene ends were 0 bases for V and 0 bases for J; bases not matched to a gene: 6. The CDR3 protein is CASSVARASGANTGELFF. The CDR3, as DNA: TGTGCCAGCAGCGTAGCTCGGGCTAGCGGGGCGAACACCGGGGAGCTGTTTTTT.

The CDR3 DNA reads as TGTGCCAGCAGCTTCGGGGAACGGTACGGCTACACCTTC. Its protein is CASSFGERYGYTF. V usage is TRBV7-9 and J usage is TRBJ1-2; D call uncertain. The CDR3 spans 13 residues. Trimming left V 3 bases short and J 8 bases short, with 13 bases between. Looked up from germline, CDR1 is SEHNR and CDR2 is FQNEAQ (reference sequence).

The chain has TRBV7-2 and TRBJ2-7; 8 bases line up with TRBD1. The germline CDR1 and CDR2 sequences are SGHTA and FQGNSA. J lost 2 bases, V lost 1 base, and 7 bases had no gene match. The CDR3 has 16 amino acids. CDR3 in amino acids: CASSLGQGAGPYEQYV. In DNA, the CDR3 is TGTGCCAGCAGCTTAGGGCAGGGGGCGGGTCCCTACGAGCAGTACGTC.

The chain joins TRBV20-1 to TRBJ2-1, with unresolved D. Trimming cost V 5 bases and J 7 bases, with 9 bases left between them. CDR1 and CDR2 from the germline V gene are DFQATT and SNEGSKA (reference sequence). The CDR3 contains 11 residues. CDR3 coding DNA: TGCAGTGCTCTACTCACTAATGAGCAGTTCTTC. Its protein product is CSALLTNEQFF.